The rows below give T cell receptor beta chains drawn from one sample of a study of T-cell memory formation after mild COVID-19. TCRdb processed the 5' RACE reads anew with MiXCR; each CDR3 protein has one entry. Of approximately 190,000 distinct CDR3 sequences listed, 15% to 20% are singletons. The sample comprised PBMCs or a T cell subset sorted from them (not recorded which). These TCRs come from an adult woman who had mild COVID-19 (a few samples of this study predate the infection). Cell type and time point are not known. CDR3s leave out the opening cysteine and the closing phenylalanine or tryptophan.

TRBV12-3/TRBV12-4 ASSWNGETQY
TRBV29-1 SVEGQQGGGTEAF
TRBV12-3/TRBV12-4 ASSWDRYQETQY
TRBV3-1 ASSHNGGLIGDTQY
TRBV29-1 SVIPRTGGGYT
TRBV7-9 ASSARDQNTEAF
TRBV20-1 SARENRLTEAF
TRBV12-3/TRBV12-4 ASSFVRVMNTEAF
TRBV20-1 SVGTGGLTF
TRBV7-8 ASSRERAYEQY
TRBV7-3 ASSLMGGNTDTQY
TRBV5-1 ASSTGGSTQETQY
TRBV7-8 ASSSRLALRYEQY
TRBV20-1 SASENTEAF
TRBV12-3/TRBV12-4 ASRYTMNQPQH
TRBV7-2 AISGTGANYGYT
TRBV18 ASSPYTGVGDTEAF
TRBV7-9 ASIGRGGQETQY
TRBV5-1 ASSPEQGVTEAF
TRBV5-1 ASSPIAGGSTDTQY
TRBV12-3/TRBV12-4 ASSLIKYTEAF
TRBV3-1 ASSQEAGLNEQF
TRBV18 ASSLGGNRYEQY
TRBV5-5 ASSPTLAKNIQY
TRBV27 ASSSKGRSQETQY
TRBV6-6 ASSVANQPQH
TRBV20-1 SARGGSYNEQF
TRBV30 AWRLKTGRRNTEAF
TRBV7-3 ASSPNRGNEQF
TRBV4-3 ASSQGGSRTDTQY
TRBV24-1 ATSDSTVYGGYT
TRBV2 ASSDLGTATQPQH
TRBV5-8 ASSSPGTAFSYEQY
TRBV6-5 ASSLDRGAPREKLF
TRBV7-9 ASSLLAANEQF
TRBV6-6 ASSRPDRGPRNEKLF
TRBV19 ASSIRDSTEQY
TRBV24-1 ATSDSHRGRNYGYT
TRBV12-3/TRBV12-4 ASGIRQQVYEQY
TRBV12-3/TRBV12-4 ASSYEGGPNEKLF
TRBV2 ASSVTSADTQY